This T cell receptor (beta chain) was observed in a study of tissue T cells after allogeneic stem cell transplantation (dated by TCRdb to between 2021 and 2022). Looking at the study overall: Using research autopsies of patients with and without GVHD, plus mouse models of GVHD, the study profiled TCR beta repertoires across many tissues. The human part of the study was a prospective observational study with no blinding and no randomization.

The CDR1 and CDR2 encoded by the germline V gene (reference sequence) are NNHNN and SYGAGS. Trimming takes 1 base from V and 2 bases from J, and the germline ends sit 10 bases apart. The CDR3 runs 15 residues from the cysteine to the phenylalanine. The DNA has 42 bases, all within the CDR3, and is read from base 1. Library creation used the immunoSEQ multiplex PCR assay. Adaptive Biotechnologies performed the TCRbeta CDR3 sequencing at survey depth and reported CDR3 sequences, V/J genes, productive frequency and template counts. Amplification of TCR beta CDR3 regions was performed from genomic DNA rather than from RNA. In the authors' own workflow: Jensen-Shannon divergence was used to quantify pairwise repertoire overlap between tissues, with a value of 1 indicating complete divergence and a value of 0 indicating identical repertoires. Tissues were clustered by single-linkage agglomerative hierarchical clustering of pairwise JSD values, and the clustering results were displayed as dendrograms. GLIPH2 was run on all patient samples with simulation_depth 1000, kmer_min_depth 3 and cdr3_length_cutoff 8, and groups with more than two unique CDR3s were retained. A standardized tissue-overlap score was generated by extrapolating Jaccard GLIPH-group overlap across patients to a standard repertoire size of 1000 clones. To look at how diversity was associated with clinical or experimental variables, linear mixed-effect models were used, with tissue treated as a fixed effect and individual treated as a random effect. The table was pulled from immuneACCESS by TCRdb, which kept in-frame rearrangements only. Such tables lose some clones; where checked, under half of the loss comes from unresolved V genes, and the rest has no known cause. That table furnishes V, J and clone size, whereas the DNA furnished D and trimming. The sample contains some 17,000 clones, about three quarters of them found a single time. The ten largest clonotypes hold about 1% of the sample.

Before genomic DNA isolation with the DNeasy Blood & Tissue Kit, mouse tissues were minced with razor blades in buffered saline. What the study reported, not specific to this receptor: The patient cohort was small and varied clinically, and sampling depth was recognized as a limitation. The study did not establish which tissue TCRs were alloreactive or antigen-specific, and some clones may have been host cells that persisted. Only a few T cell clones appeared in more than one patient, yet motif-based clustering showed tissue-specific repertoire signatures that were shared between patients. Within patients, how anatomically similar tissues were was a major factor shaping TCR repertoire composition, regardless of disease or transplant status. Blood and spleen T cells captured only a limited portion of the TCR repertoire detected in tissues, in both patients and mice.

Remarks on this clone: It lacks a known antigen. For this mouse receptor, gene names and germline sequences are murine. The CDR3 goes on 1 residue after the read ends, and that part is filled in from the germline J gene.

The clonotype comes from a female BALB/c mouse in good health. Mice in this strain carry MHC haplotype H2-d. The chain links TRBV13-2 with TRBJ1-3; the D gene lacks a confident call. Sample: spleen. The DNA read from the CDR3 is TGTGCCAGCGGTGATTTGGGAGAGGCTGGAAATACGCTCTAT. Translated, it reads CASGDLGEAGNTLY. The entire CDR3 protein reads CASGDLGEAGNTLYF.